Following are 11 T cell receptor beta chains from one sample sequenced in a study of cytomegalovirus exposure and HLA in healthy donors. The protocol was immunoSEQ multiplex PCR, while the TCRdb copy is restricted to in-frame clones and leaves out a portion. The table has roughly 73,000 clones, 85% to 95% seen once; the top ten hold 3% to 3.5%. Sequencing was performed on PBMCs. Receptor source: a man between 18 and 29 years old in good health and CMV-seronegative.

The chain employs TRBV27 and TRBJ2-7, with 7 bases matching TRBD2. Losses at the gene ends were 5 bases for V and 3 bases for J; bases not matched to a gene: 10. Germline CDR1 MNHEY, CDR2 SMNVEV (reference sequence). The CDR3 has 15 amino acids. CDR3 sequence reads: CASSPGAGEFYEQYF. The CDR3 DNA reads TGTGCCAGCAGTCCCGGGGCGGGGGAATTCTACGAGCAGTACTTC.

This chain joins TRBV30 and TRBJ1-4, with a tentative D call TRBD1 (5 bases). Trimming stripped 5 bases from V and 7 bases from J, with 17 bases between. Per germline, CDR1 GTSNPN and CDR2 SVGIG (reference sequence). This CDR3 has 14 residues. CDR3 sequence: CAWGLAGNIEKLFF. The CDR3 nucleotides read TGTGCCTGGGGTTTAGCAGGGAATATTGAAAAACTGTTTTTT.

This sequence joins TRBV27 and TRBJ2-5, with 14 bases fitting TRBD2. Germline V CDR1 and CDR2: MNHEY, SMNVEV (reference sequence). The CDR3 has 15 amino acids. After removal of 11 bases from V and 4 bases from J, the junction contained 9 bases not matched to a gene. CDR3 bases: TGTGCCTCACACCGACTAGCGGGGGGGCGAGAGACCCAGTACTTC. Its translation: CASHRLAGGRETQYF.

V and J are TRBV4-1 and TRBJ1-4; possible D gene TRBD1, 5 bases. The ends were cut back, 0 bases at V and 2 bases at J, with 13 bases in the middle. Germline CDR1 and CDR2: MGHRA and YSYEKL. The CDR3 extends over 17 amino acids. Here the CDR3 reads CASSQDGLGATNEKLFF. As DNA, the CDR3 is TGCGCCAGCAGCCAAGATGGGCTTGGGGCGACTAATGAAAAACTGTTTTTT.

The gene calls are TRBV4-2 and TRBJ2-7; perhaps TRBD1 as D (6 bases). The CDR3 consists of 14 residues. The V and J ends lost 0 bases and 2 bases respectively, with 8 bases between them. Germline V gene sequence: CDR1 LGHNA, CDR2 YNFKEQ. CDR3 nucleotide sequence: TGTGCCAGCAGCCAAGATCAGGGGCCCTACGAGCAGTACTTC. Translation gives CASSQDQGPYEQYF.

CDR3 DNA sequence: TGTGCCAGCAGCCACAAACTGGGACAGGGGAGCACTGAAGCTTTCTTT. This gives the protein CASSHKLGQGSTEAFF. The chain couples TRBV14 to TRBJ1-1; 10 nucleotides match TRBD1. After removal of 3 bases from V and 4 bases from J, the junction contained 8 bases not matched to a gene. The CDR3 is 16 amino acids. The V gene's germline CDR1 is SGHDN and CDR2 FVKESK.

The chain recombines TRBV7-8 with TRBJ2-2; the match to TRBD2 covers 9 bases. CDR3 size: 15 residues. From germline, CDR1 is SGHVS and CDR2 FQNEAQ. Trimming cost V 3 bases and J 10 bases; bases outside gene matches: 9. The CDR3 region is CASSFSGGTSAELFF. The CDR3 DNA sequence: TGTGCCAGCAGCTTTAGCGGGGGTACTTCCGCGGAGCTGTTTTTT.

The chain combines TRBV7-8 with TRBJ2-5; D uncertain. In germline, CDR1 is SGHVS, CDR2 FQNEAQ. This CDR3 spans 14 amino acids. Trimming removed 7 bases at V and 2 bases at J, with 14 bases between. This chain's CDR3 is CASNTRLAQETQYF. CDR3 DNA sequence: TGTGCCAGCAACACCCGACTCGCACAAGAGACCCAGTACTTC.

This chain uses TRBV27 with TRBJ2-2, with 12 positions matching TRBD2. Germline assignment: CDR1 MNHEY and CDR2 SMNVEV (reference sequence). The CDR3 is made up of 16 amino acids. The V segment lost 1 base and the J segment 6 bases; nucleotides outside the gene matches: 3. The CDR3 reads CASSLWLAGGPGELFF. In DNA, the CDR3 is TGTGCCAGCAGTTTATGGCTAGCGGGGGGGCCCGGGGAGCTGTTTTTT.

The chain couples TRBV2 to TRBJ1-6; TRBD1 is a possible D gene (5 bases). Germline loops: CDR1 SNHLY, CDR2 FYNNEI. The CDR3 is 17 amino acids. With 3 bases removed from V and 1 base from J, the gap between germline ends came to 13 bases. For the CDR3, the DNA is TGTGCCAGCAGTGAGGGACTGCCCACGTCCTATAATTCACCCCTCCACTTT. It specifies CASSEGLPTSYNSPLHF.

This chain joins TRBV27 and TRBJ1-5; a possible D gene is TRBD1 (5 bases). V was clipped by 4 bases and J by 7 bases, with 8 bases between them. The CDR3 has 12 residues. Looked up from germline, CDR1 is MNHEY and CDR2 is SMNVEV (reference sequence). The CDR3 reads CASSSGLQPQHF. The CDR3 coding sequence is TGTGCCAGCAGTTCAGGGTTGCAGCCCCAGCATTTT.